This entry is about one TCR beta chain. Its antigen remains undetermined. No qualities accompany the bases; no much larger clone lies one base away. At one collaborating source in Seattle, patients were enrolled during active infection and were followed longitudinally through the course of disease. Collaborating institutions collected whole blood in K2EDTA tubes following their own protocols. Collaborator samples were shipped for TCRbeta analysis as frozen whole blood, isolated PBMCs, or DNA extracted from either sample type. The immunoSEQ Assay, a bias-controlled multiplex PCR, was used to amplify TCRbeta CDR3 regions from genomic DNA. The paper's data handling went like this. Within the assay, amplification of reference gene primers was used to estimate how many nucleated cells each sample contained. To quantify the absolute abundance of each unique TCRbeta CDR3 rearrangement, sequence reads were collapsed and filtered. For each sample, productive Simpson clonality was calculated by taking the square root of Simpson's diversity index across productive rearrangements. The table was pulled from immuneACCESS by TCRdb, which kept in-frame rearrangements only. Such tables lose some clones; where checked, under half of the loss comes from unresolved V genes, and the rest has no known cause. The V and J calls and clone size were taken over from that table, and D and trimming were inferred from the DNA. This sample lists around 220,000 clones; more than 75% were detected once. Around 8% of the sample belongs to the ten largest clones.

Taken from cysteine to phenylalanine, the CDR3 has 16 residues. Kept here is only the CDR3 DNA, which spans 48 bases and is read in frame from base 1. V lost 0 bases and J lost 9 bases, and the count of bases not matched to a germline gene is 12. CDR1 and CDR2, per the germline V gene, are MNHEY and SVGAGI. This entry is derived from a study of blood T cell repertoires in COVID-19 (dated by TCRdb to about 2020). Study-level background: Samples covering the acute and convalescent phases of COVID-19 were provided by collaborators in the United States, Italy and Spain. The material from the prospective study consisted of cDNA or gDNA derived from T cells, B-cell-depleted T cells, or PBMCs. Subjects who had been exposed to COVID-19, were actively infected with it, or had recovered from it provided the deeply sampled blood TCRbeta repertoires that made up the dataset. The repertoires were released in a freely available public database meant as a resource for research on the immune response to SARS-CoV-2. The samples were drawn from the first 160 participants of the ongoing ImmuneRACE study and from over 950 subjects provided by 6 global collaborators. Sample metadata almost always included a de-identified subject ID, COVID-19 status, age in years and sex. Where available, HLA class I and class II types were obtained from metadata supplied by the sample provider rather than from assay-based typing.

The full study reports these points: The amount of clinical and demographic metadata varied by source and participant and was provided uncurated.

The clonotype was recovered from a woman over 75 with COVID-19, enrolled during active disease. The chain uses TRBV6-5 and TRBJ2-7; 9 junctional bases match TRBD2. The sequencing sample was made of peripheral blood. The CDR3 protein is CASSYSITGAREGQYF. The DNA is as follows: TGTGCCAGCAGTTACTCGATAACGGGGGCGCGGGAGGGGCAGTACTTC.